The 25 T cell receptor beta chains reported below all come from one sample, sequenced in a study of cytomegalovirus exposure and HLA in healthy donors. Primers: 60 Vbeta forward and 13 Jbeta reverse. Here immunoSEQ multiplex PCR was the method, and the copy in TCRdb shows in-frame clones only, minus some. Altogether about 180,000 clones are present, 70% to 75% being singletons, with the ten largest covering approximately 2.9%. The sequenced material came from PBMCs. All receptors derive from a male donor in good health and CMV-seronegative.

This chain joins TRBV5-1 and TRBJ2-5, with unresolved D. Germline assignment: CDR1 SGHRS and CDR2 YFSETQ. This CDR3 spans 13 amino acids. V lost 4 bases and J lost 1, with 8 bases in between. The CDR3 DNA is TGCGCCAGCAGCAGTTCAGTCCAAGAGACCCAGTACTTC. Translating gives CASSSSVQETQYF.

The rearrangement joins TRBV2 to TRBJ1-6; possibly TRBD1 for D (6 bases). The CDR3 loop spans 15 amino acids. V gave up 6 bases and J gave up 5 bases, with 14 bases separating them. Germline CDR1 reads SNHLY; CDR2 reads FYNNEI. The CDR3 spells CASREQGSHNSPLHF. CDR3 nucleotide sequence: TGTGCCAGCAGGGAACAGGGTTCCCATAATTCACCCCTCCACTTT.

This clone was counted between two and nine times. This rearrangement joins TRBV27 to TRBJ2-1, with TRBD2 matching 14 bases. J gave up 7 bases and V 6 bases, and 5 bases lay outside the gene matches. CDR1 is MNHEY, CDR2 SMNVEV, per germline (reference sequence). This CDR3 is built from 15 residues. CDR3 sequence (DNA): TGTGCCAGCAGACCAAGACTAGCGGGAGGGAATGAGCAGTTCTTC. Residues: CASRPRLAGGNEQFF.

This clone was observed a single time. CDR3 coding DNA: TGTGCCAGCAGTTACTCGACAGGGGTGAAGTATTTT. Protein product: CASSYSTGVKYF. The genes are TRBV6-5 and TRBJ2-3; 8 nucleotides align to TRBD1. CDR3 length: 12 residues. The V gene end was trimmed by 0 bases and the J gene end by 13 bases; junction bases not matched to a gene: 3. Germline CDR1 is MNHEY and CDR2 is SVGAGI.

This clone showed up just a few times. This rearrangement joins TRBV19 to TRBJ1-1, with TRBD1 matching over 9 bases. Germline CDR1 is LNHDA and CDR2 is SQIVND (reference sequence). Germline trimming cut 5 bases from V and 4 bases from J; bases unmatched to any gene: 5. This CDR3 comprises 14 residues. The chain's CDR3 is CASSPGQGGTEAFF. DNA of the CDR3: TGTGCCAGTAGTCCGGGACAGGGAGGCACTGAAGCTTTCTTT.

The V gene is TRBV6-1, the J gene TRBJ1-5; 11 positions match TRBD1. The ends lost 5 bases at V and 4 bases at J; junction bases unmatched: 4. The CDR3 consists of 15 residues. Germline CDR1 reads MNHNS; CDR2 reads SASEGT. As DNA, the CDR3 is TGTGCCAGCAGTCGGGACAGGGGGGAAAATCAGCCCCAGCATTTT. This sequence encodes CASSRDRGENQPQHF.

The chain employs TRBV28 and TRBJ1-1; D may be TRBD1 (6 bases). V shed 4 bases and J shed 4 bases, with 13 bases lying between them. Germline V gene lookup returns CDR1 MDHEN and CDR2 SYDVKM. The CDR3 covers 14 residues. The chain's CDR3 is CASSWRGGATEAFF. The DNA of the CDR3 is TGTGCCAGCAGTTGGCGAGGGGGAGCCACTGAAGCTTTCTTT.

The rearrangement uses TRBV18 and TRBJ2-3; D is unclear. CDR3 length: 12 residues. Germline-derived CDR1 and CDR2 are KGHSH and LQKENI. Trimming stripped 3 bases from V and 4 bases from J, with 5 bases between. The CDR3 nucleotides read TGTGCCAGCTCACCGTACTCAGATACGCAGTATTTT. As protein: CASSPYSDTQYF.

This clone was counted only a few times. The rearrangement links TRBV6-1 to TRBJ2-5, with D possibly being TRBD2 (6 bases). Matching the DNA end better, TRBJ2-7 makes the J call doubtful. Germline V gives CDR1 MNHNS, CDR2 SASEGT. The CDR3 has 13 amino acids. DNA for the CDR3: TGTGCCAGCACCGGGGGTGTCGCCTACGAGCAGTACTTC. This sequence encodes CASTGGVAYEQYF.

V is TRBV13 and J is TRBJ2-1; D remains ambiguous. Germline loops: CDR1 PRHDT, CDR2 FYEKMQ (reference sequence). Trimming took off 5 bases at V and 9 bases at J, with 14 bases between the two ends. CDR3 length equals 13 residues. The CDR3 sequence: CASSPGLEAEQFF. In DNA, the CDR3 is TGTGCCAGCAGCCCCGGTCTAGAGGCTGAGCAGTTCTTC.

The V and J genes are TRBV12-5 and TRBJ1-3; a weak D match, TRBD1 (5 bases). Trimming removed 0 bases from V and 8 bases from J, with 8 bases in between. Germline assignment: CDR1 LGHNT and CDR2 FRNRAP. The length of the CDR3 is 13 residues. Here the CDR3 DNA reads TGTGCTAGTGGTTTGGTACAAGGGGACACCATATATTTT. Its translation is CASGLVQGDTIYF.

CDR3 sequence (DNA): TGTGCCAGCAGCCCGTTCCAGGGGGCAGGCTACAATGAGCAGTTCTTC. It is translated as CASSPFQGAGYNEQFF. This rearrangement joins TRBV7-9 to TRBJ2-1, with TRBD1 identical over 8 bases. Trimming removed 5 bases from V and 3 bases from J; junction bases left unmatched: 9. Germline V CDR1 and CDR2: SEHNR, FQNEAQ (reference sequence). This CDR3 contains 16 residues.

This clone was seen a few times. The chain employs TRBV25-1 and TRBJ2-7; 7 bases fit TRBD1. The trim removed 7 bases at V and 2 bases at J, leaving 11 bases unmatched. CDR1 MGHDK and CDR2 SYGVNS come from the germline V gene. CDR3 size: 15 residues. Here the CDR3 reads CASIPSQGSPYEQYF. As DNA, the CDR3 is TGTGCCAGCATTCCCTCACAGGGGTCTCCCTACGAGCAGTACTTC.

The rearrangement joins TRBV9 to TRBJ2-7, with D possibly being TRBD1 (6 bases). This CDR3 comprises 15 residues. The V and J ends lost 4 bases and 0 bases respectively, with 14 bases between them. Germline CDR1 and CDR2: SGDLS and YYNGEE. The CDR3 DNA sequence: TGTGCCAGCAGCCCCCGGCAGGGGAGCTCCTACGAGCAGTACTTC. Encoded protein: CASSPRQGSSYEQYF.

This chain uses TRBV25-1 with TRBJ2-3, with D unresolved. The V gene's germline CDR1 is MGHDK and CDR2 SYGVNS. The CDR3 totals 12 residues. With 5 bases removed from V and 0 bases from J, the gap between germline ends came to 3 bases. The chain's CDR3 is CASSYSTDTQYF. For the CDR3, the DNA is TGTGCCAGCAGTTATAGCACAGATACGCAGTATTTT.

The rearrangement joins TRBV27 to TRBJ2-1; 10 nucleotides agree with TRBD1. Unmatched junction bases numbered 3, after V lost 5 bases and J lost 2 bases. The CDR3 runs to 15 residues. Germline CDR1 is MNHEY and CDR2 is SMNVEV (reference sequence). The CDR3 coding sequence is TGTGCCAGCAGTGCGGGACAGGGGACCTACAATGAGCAGTTCTTC. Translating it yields CASSAGQGTYNEQFF.

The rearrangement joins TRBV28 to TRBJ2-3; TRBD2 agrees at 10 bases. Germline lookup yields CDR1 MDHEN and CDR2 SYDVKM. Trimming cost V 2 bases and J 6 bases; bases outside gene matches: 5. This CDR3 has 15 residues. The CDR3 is CASSLALAGADTQYF. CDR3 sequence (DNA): TGTGCCAGCAGTTTAGCGCTAGCGGGAGCTGATACGCAGTATTTT.

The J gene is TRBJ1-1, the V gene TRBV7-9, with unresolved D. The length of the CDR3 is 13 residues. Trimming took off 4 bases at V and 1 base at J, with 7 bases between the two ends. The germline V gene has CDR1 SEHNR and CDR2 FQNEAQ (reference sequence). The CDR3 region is CASSSNRNTEAFF. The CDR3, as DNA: TGTGCCAGCAGCTCAAATAGGAACACTGAAGCTTTCTTT.

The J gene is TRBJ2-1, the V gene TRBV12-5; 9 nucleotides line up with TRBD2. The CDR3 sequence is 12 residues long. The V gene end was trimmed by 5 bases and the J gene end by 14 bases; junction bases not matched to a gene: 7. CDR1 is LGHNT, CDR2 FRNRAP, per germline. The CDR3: CASGGPGGGEFF. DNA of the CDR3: TGTGCTAGTGGTGGCCCGGGCGGGGGGGAGTTCTTC.

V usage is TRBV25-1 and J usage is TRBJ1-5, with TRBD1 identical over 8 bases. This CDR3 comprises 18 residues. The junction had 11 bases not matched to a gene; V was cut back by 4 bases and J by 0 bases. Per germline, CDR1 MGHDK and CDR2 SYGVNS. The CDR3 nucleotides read TGTGCCAGCAGTGGGCGACAGGGGAGGGACGGTAGCAATCAGCCCCAGCATTTT. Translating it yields CASSGRQGRDGSNQPQHF.

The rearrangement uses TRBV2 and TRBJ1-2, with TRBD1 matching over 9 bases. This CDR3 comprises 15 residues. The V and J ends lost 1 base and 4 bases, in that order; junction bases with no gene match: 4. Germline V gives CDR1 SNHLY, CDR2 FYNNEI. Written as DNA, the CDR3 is TGTGCCAGCAGTGAAGGTACAGGGGGCGGCTATGGCTACACCTTC. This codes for CASSEGTGGGYGYTF.

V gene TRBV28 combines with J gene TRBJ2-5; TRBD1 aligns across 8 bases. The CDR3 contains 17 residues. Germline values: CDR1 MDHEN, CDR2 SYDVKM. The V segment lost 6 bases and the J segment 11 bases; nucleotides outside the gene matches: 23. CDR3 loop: CASRENRGTGDTIQQYF. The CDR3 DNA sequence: TGTGCCAGCAGAGAGAACCGTGGGACAGGTGATACGATACAGCAGTACTTC. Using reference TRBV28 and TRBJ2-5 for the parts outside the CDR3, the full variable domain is DVKVTQSSRYLVKRTGEKVFLECVQDMDHENMFWYRQDPGLGLRLIYFSYDVKMKEKGDIPEGYSVSREKKERFSLILESASTNQTSMYLCASRENRGTGDTIQQYFGPGTRLLVL.

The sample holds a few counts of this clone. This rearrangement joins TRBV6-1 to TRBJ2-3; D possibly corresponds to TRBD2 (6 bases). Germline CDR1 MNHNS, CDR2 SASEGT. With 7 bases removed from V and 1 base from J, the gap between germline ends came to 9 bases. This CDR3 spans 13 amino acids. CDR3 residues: CASIWGGTDTQYF. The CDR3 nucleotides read TGTGCCAGCATATGGGGGGGCACAGATACGCAGTATTTT.

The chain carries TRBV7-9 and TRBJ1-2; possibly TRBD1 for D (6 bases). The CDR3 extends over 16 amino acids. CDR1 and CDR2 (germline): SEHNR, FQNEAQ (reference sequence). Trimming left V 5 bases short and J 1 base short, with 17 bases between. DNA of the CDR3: TGTGCCAGCAGCCTTCGACGACAGGAGTATAACTATGGCTACACCTTC. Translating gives CASSLRRQEYNYGYTF.

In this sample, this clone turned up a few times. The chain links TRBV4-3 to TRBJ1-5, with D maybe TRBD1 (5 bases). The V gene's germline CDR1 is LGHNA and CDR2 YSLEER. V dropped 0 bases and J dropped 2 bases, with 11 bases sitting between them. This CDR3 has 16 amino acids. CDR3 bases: TGCGCCAGCAGCCAAGATCTCTGGACACGCAATCAGCCCCAGCATTTT. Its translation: CASSQDLWTRNQPQHF.